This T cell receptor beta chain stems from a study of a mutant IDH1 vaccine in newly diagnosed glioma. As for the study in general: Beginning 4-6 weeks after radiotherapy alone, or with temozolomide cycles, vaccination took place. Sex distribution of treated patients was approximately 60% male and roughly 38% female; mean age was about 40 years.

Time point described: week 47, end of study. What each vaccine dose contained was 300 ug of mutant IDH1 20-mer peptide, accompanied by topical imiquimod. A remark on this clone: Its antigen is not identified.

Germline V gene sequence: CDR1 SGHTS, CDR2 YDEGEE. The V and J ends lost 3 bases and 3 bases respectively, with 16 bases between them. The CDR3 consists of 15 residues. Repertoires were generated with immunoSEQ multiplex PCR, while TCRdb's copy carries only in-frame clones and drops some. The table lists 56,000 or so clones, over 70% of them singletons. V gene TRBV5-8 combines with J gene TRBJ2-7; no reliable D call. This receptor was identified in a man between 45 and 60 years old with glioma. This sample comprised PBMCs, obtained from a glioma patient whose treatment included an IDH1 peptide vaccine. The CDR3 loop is CASSSVSRLLYEQYF. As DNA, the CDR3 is TGTGCCAGCAGCTCCGTTTCACGGCTTCTCTACGAGCAGTACTTC.